The sequence of this T cell receptor (beta chain) was determined in a study of identical twins listed by TCRdb under 2016. Some background on the complete study: To test whether fetal clonotypes persist, the study used deep sequencing on TCR alpha and beta repertoires from monozygotic twins, unrelated adults of various ages, and cord blood. Replicate twin experiments were performed at different times using different library preparation protocols to rule out contamination.

Libraries were prepared through 5' RACE. The reads were generated on an Illumina HiSeq 2000. Template switching added a universal primer binding site, and the final cDNA carried a unique molecular identifier that allowed TCR cDNA molecules to be counted accurately. Specific primers in the conserved constant-segment region were used to synthesize first-strand cDNA for the TCR alpha and beta chains. To control for contamination, every cDNA library was double barcoded, receiving both a SMART-Mk sample barcode and Illumina barcodes. TruSeq adapter sequences, together with Illumina sample barcodes, were added in two successive PCR steps. The TCR alpha and beta cDNA libraries were sequenced on the Illumina HiSeq platform using custom primers. On the authors' methods: Unique molecular identifiers were extracted from raw reads with MiGEC, and CDR3 positions were determined with MiXCR. For each individual, recombination models were inferred using an EM algorithm with the repgenHMM and IGoR tools. Shared clonotypes were analyzed with the tcR package in R, and sharing was normalized by the product of cloneset sizes. To study raw recombination free of thymic and clonal selection effects, out-of-frame nonproductive sequences were analyzed. In-frame beta chains were kept once TCRdb had trimmed the public reads at Q25 with fastp and called clones with MiXCR. Under each unique CDR3 protein, matching rows form one entry showing the most common genes and DNA. These V and J calls derive from TCRdb rather than the authors' analysis. The sample yields over 200,000 distinct CDR3 sequences; 5.5% to 7.5% were counted once. Of the sample, 13% to 15% is held by the ten largest clones.

CDR1 and CDR2, looked up from the germline V gene (reference sequence), are MNHEY and SMNVEV. Relative to germline, V is missing 8 bases and J is missing 4 bases, with 10 bases of the junction outside any gene match. The CDR3 numbers 15 residues from cysteine through phenylalanine. This entry keeps only the CDR3 DNA: 45 bases, framed from base 1. Findings and caveats that apply to the study as a whole: Abundant cord blood beta clonotypes had fewer insertions, young adult naive repertoires showed a similar but weaker trend, and memory repertoires showed no such trend. Compared with coincidental sharing between unrelated individuals, out-of-frame TCR alpha sequences shared between twins showed an excess of sequences with low generation probability. In beta out-of-frame sequences, excess twin sharing was weaker, because having fewer shared sequences lowered the signal-to-noise ratio. In monozygotic twins, out-of-frame TCR alpha sharing was systematically underestimated by recombination models, although the models agreed with sharing between unrelated individuals. Because the same donors could not be followed over many years, conclusions were based on cross-sectional statistical analysis. Invariant T cells such as MAIT and iNKT could partly confound zero-insertion analyses, though diverse VJ usage argued against this for most clonotypes.

All donors were healthy Caucasians. The twin cohort consisted of three pairs of female monozygotic twins, all aged roughly 18 to 30 years. CD4+ and CD8+ T cell populations were isolated with positive isolation kits from Invitrogen. This clonotype came up a few times. The target of this receptor is not known. One base away there is no much larger clone; base qualities are not given. The data also belong to a second study, concerning T cells expressing NK-cell markers. The second study reports: TCR beta-chain repertoires were profiled in sorted CD3+CD56+NKG2C+, CD3+CD56+NKG2C- and CD3+CD56-NKG2C+ T-cell subsets from fewer than 10 donors. Of the eight sequenced donors, seven were found to be HCMV-seropositive and one was found to be HCMV-seronegative. In several experiments an anti-gammadeltaTCR antibody was added to restrict sorting to alphabetaTCR-expressing T cells. In six donors, the dominant CD3+CD56+NKG2C+ clonotypes were found to rank among the top 10 CD8+ clonotypes and to make up roughly 1.0-7.5% of CD8+ T cells. Those dominant clonotypes were again the most abundant among CD3+CD56-NKG2C+ cells in a handful of donors, at about 25-65%. It remained unclear whether the expanded NKG2C-expressing T cell clones were specific for HCMV antigens. The study sequenced eight donors, all healthy volunteers chosen at random: three men and five women. HCMV-specific IgG was detected in serum with a commercial ELISA kit to determine HCMV serostatus. MIGEC handled demultiplexing of the reads and grouping by UMI, while MiTCR was used to assemble and quantify clonotypes. To exclude erroneous sequences, only TCR cDNA sequences supported by at least two reads were retained. Downstream repertoire analysis used the tcR package, and clonotypes were matched across fractions by CDR3 nucleotide sequence plus V segment. VDJmatch was used to annotate antigen specificity against VDJdb, with one amino acid substitution in CDR3 permitted.

The sequence came from a woman aged 18-30 years in good health. Input material: CD8+ T cells sorted from blood. The chain links TRBV27 with TRBJ2-1; 8 bases in between match TRBD2. The sequence in DNA is TGTGCCAGCCGGGATCCCGGGACTAGGTACAATGAGCAGTTCTTC. Translated, this is CASRDPGTRYNEQFF.